The rows below give T cell receptor beta chains drawn from one sample of a study of T-cell memory formation after mild COVID-19. TCRdb reanalysed the 5' RACE reads using MiXCR and keeps one entry per CDR3 protein. The data hold roughly 220,000 distinct CDR3 sequences, with more than 8% observed a single time. Sequencing was performed on PBMCs or a T cell subset sorted from them (not recorded which). The receptors shown here come from a man aged 18 to 35 who had mild COVID-19 (a few samples of this study predate the infection). Cell type and time point are not known. CDR3s include the opening cysteine and the closing phenylalanine or tryptophan. The order of the fields is D gene, J gene, clone size, V gene, CDR3 DNA, CDR3 protein. D genes are given only for firm matches. Some rows mark clone size as missing; the rest say once, few, many or name a class of expanded clone.

- | TRBJ2-7 | - | TRBV20-1 | TGCAGTGCTAGACTAGCCGGCTACGAGCAGTACTTC | CSARLAGYEQYF
TRBD2 | TRBJ2-5 | - | TRBV4-2 | TGTGCCAGCAGCTTCCAGACTAGCGGGGGGGAAGAGACCCAGTACTTC | CASSFQTSGGEETQYF
TRBD1 | TRBJ2-4 | - | TRBV29-1 | TGCAGCGTTGAACAGGGGGCCGGGAACATTCAGTACTTC | CSVEQGAGNIQYF
TRBD1 | TRBJ1-1 | many | TRBV6-5 | TGTGCCAGCAGTTTGTACAGGGGCACTGAAGCTTTCTTT | CASSLYRGTEAFF
TRBD1 | TRBJ2-5 | - | TRBV5-4 | TGTGCCAGCAGCTTGTTACAGGGGGGCACGGAGACCCAGTACTTC | CASSLLQGGTETQYF
- | TRBJ1-3 | - | TRBV7-2 | TGTGCCAGCAGACGGGACGGCGGCACCATATATTTT | CASRRDGGTIYF
TRBD2 | TRBJ2-3 | many | TRBV3-1 | TGTGCCAGCAGCAGAGTCAGCGGGGTAGTAGATACGCAGTATTTT | CASSRVSGVVDTQYF
- | TRBJ2-1 | - | TRBV18 | TGTGCCAGCTCACCGGAACTAGGGGGCTACAATGAGCAGTTCTTC | CASSPELGGYNEQFF
- | TRBJ2-3 | - | TRBV20-1 | TGCAGTGCTAGATGGGCGGGGCGTACAGATACGCAGTATTTT | CSARWAGRTDTQYF
- | TRBJ1-1 | - | TRBV5-1 | TGCGCCAGCAGCTTTGAAGATATGAACACTGAAGCTTTCTTT | CASSFEDMNTEAFF
- | TRBJ2-3 | - | TRBV12-3/TRBV12-4 | TGTGCCAGCAGTCTATGGGACACCTCTAGCACAGATACGCAGTATTTT | CASSLWDTSSTDTQYF
- | TRBJ2-7 | few | TRBV5-1 | TGCGCCAGCAGCTTGATGGGGCAGGAGGGGTACGAGCAGTACTTC | CASSLMGQEGYEQYF
- | TRBJ1-1 | few | TRBV10-2 | TGCGCCAGCAGTCCCGTCCGGGGGAACACTGAAGCTTTCTTT | CASSPVRGNTEAFF
- | TRBJ2-3 | few | TRBV6-5 | TGTGCCAGCAGAAGGGGGGGGTACGGCACAGATACGCAGTATTTT | CASRRGGYGTDTQYF
- | TRBJ1-5 | - | TRBV7-2 | TGTGCCAGCAGCTTAGTACGTCAGCCCCAGCATTTT | CASSLVRQPQHF
- | TRBJ1-1 | - | TRBV12-3/TRBV12-4 | TGTGCCAGCACCTGGGGGAACACTGAAGCTTTCTTT | CASTWGNTEAFF
- | TRBJ1-1 | - | TRBV12-3/TRBV12-4 | TGTGCCAGCATCACGGTGGGATACACTGAAGCTTTCTTT | CASITVGYTEAFF
- | TRBJ2-4 | few | TRBV12-3/TRBV12-4 | TGTGCCAGCAGTCCGAAAGGCGGGGAGCGAGCCAAAAACATTCAGTACTTC | CASSPKGGERAKNIQYF
- | TRBJ1-4 | - | TRBV4-1 | TGCGCCAGCAGCCCCCTAAAAGGACCATGGGGGGGGGCAACTAATGAAAAACTGTTTTTT | CASSPLKGPWGGATNEKLFF
- | TRBJ2-1 | - | TRBV6-6 | TGTGCCAGCAGACGGACCGGGGGCATAACCTACAATGAGCAGTTCTTC | CASRRTGGITYNEQFF
- | TRBJ1-2 | few | TRBV11-2 | TGTGCCAGCAGCTCCGGTACCCATCTAGAACTTGGCTACACCTTC | CASSSGTHLELGYTF
- | TRBJ2-7 | - | TRBV23-1 | TGCGCCAGCAGTCAATCGCAACTACAGGGCCAGCCCTCCTACGAGCAGTACTTC | CASSQSQLQGQPSYEQYF
- | TRBJ2-5 | few | TRBV5-1 | TGCGCCAGCAGCTTGGCCGGGACCGGGGGCCTCGGGGAAGAGACCCAGTACTTC | CASSLAGTGGLGEETQYF
- | TRBJ2-5 | - | TRBV3-1 | TGTGCCAGCAGCCCTGAAGTGGGGGGGCGACAAGAGACCCAGTACTTC | CASSPEVGGRQETQYF
- | TRBJ1-5 | few | TRBV19 | TGTGCCAGTAGTATTGGCACAGGGACCAAGAGTCAGCCCCAGCATTTT | CASSIGTGTKSQPQHF
- | TRBJ2-1 | few | TRBV20-1 | TGCAGTGCTAGGGTCGGCCCCCTGGGGGAGCAGTTCTTC | CSARVGPLGEQFF
- | TRBJ2-5 | - | TRBV4-2 | TGTGCCAGCAGCCAAGTAAACGCTTTGGAGACCCAGTACTTC | CASSQVNALETQYF
- | TRBJ1-1 | - | TRBV7-2 | TGTGCCAGCAGCTTAATTCTAGCGAACACTGAAGCTTTCTTT | CASSLILANTEAFF
- | TRBJ2-5 | many | TRBV12-3/TRBV12-4 | TGTGCCAGCAGTTTATATAAGTTGGAGACCCAGTACTTC | CASSLYKLETQYF
TRBD1 | TRBJ1-2 | - | TRBV7-2 | TGTGCCAGCAGCCCCGGGACAGGGTGGAATGGCTACACCTTC | CASSPGTGWNGYTF
- | TRBJ2-2 | many | TRBV7-2 | TGTGCCAGCAGCTTAACACTGACGAACACCGGGGAGCTGTTTTTT | CASSLTLTNTGELFF
- | TRBJ1-2 | - | TRBV5-5 | TGTGCCAGCAGCTTGGCTGGTAACCTTTGGAGTGGCTACACCTTC | CASSLAGNLWSGYTF
TRBD1 | TRBJ1-4 | few | TRBV4-1 | TGCGCCAGCAGCCGCTCTGGGACAGTCGCAAAACTGTTTTTT | CASSRSGTVAKLFF
TRBD2 | TRBJ2-5 | many | TRBV6-1 | TGTGCCAGCAGTGAACGTCTAGCGGGACAGGAGACCCAGTACTTC | CASSERLAGQETQYF
TRBD1 | TRBJ1-2 | few | TRBV19 | TGTGCCAGTAGTCTGACGGGACAGGGCCACACCTTC | CASSLTGQGHTF
- | TRBJ1-4 | - | TRBV7-9 | TGTGCCAGCAGCTTAGGAGTGTTAGGTGAAAAACTGTTTTTT | CASSLGVLGEKLFF
- | TRBJ1-2 | - | TRBV6-4 | TGTGCCAGCAGCGTCCCCCAGCCGGGGTCAAACTATGGCTACACCTTC | CASSVPQPGSNYGYTF
- | TRBJ1-6 | - | TRBV5-1 | TGCGCCAGCAGCTTGAATCTCGGGAATTCACCCCTCCACTTT | CASSLNLGNSPLHF
- | TRBJ1-1 | - | TRBV18 | TGTGCCAGCTCACCAGGTACAGAGATGAACACTGAAGCTTTCTTT | CASSPGTEMNTEAFF
- | TRBJ1-1 | - | TRBV3-1 | TGTGCCAGCAGCCAATCCCAGAACACTGAAGCTTTCTTT | CASSQSQNTEAFF
- | TRBJ2-7 | many | TRBV20-1 | TGCAGTGCTAAACTGACAGGATTCTACGAGCAGTACTTC | CSAKLTGFYEQYF
- | TRBJ1-6 | few | TRBV6-2/TRBV6-3 | TGTGCCAGCAGTTACTACGTAAGATCACCCCTCCACTTT | CASSYYVRSPLHF
- | TRBJ1-1 | few | TRBV5-1 | TGCGCCAGCAGCCTTGGGGTAGCGAACACTGAAGCTTTCTTT | CASSLGVANTEAFF
- | TRBJ1-5 | - | TRBV4-3 | TGCGCCAGCAGCCAAGGATTTGAGCAGCCCCAGCATTTT | CASSQGFEQPQHF
TRBD1 | TRBJ2-3 | few | TRBV11-2 | TGTGCCAGCAGCTTATTCGGTACAGGGGGGAACACAGATACGCAGTATTTT | CASSLFGTGGNTDTQYF
TRBD1 | TRBJ2-7 | - | TRBV6-1 | TGTGCCAGCACTCAGGTCGGGACAGGGGTCGAGCAGTACTTC | CASTQVGTGVEQYF
- | TRBJ2-3 | many | TRBV4-3 | TGCGCCAGCAGCCAAGTCCCAGAAGGAAGCACAGATACGCAGTATTTT | CASSQVPEGSTDTQYF
- | TRBJ2-1 | few | TRBV24-1 | TGTGCCACCAGTGATACGATAGGACGGACAGACTCCTACAATGAGCAGTTCTTC | CATSDTIGRTDSYNEQFF
- | TRBJ1-6 | few | TRBV20-1 | TGCAGTGCTAGGGTACTAAGGACAGATAATTCACCCCTCCACTTT | CSARVLRTDNSPLHF